The 25 T cell receptor beta chains below all came from one sample that was sequenced in a study of T cells in Graves' hyperthyroidism and ophthalmopathy. TCR beta CDR3 region amplification was performed from RNA transcripts. The primer set for the first-round RT-PCR of the TCR CDR3 was HTBI. TCRdb reprocessed the multiplex PCR reads via MiXCR and lists one record per CDR3 protein. The repertoire holds some 620,000 distinct CDR3 sequences, with 15% to 20% as singletons. The sequenced material came from blood. The receptors shown here come from a woman aged 25 to 39 with Graves' hyperthyroidism.

The V gene is TRBV30, the J gene TRBJ1-2; 7 bases agree with TRBD1. From germline, CDR1 is GTSNPN and CDR2 SVGIG (reference sequence). J was trimmed by 8 bases and V by 5 bases; bases with no gene match: 8. This CDR3 has 12 amino acids. The CDR3 sequence: CAWGPTGVGYTF. CDR3 coding DNA: TGTGCCTGGGGGCCTACAGGGGTCGGCTACACCTTC.

This clonotype was found a few times. This chain joins TRBV13 and TRBJ1-2; D is ambiguous. Trimming stripped 3 bases from V and 4 bases from J, with 6 bases between. Germline lookup yields CDR1 PRHDT and CDR2 FYEKMQ (reference sequence). This CDR3 region has 12 residues. DNA for the CDR3: TGTGCCAGCAGCTTGTCAATCTATGGCTACACCTTC. Its protein product is CASSLSIYGYTF.

The gene calls are TRBV6-2 or TRBV6-3 and TRBJ2-2; TRBD1 agrees at 12 bases. V lost 4 bases and J lost 4; bases outside the gene matches: 1. Germline V lookup: CDR1 MNHEY, CDR2 SVGEGT. The CDR3 extends over 15 amino acids. Here the CDR3 reads CASSWGQGATGELFF. CDR3 sequence (DNA): TGTGCCAGCAGTTGGGGACAGGGGGCCACCGGGGAGCTGTTTTTT.

This clonotype was detected ten times or more. J is TRBJ2-1 and V is TRBV5-1; 9 positions agree with TRBD2. The CDR3 extends over 15 amino acids. V gave up 1 base and J gave up 12 bases; unmatched junction bases: 11. Germline CDR1 SGHRS, CDR2 YFSETQ. The DNA of the CDR3 is TGCGCCAGCAGCTTGCCGGCGGGAGGGCCGCATGGGCAGTTCTTC. Protein: CASSLPAGGPHGQFF. Full variable domain (remainder filled in from reference TRBV5-1 and TRBJ2-1): KAGVTQTPRYLIKTRGQQVTLSCSPISGHRSVSWYQQTPGQGLQFLFEYFSETQRNKGNFPGRFSGRQFSNSRSEMNVSTLELGDSALYLCASSLPAGGPHGQFFGPGTRLTVL.

J is TRBJ2-1 and V is TRBV7-6, with 11 bases lining up with TRBD2. CDR3 length equals 16 residues. V shed 4 bases, J shed 4 bases, and the junction held 6 bases outside the gene matches. Germline lookup yields CDR1 SGHVS and CDR2 FNYEAQ. The CDR3: CASSYTSGSGYNEQFF. CDR3 nucleotides: TGTGCCAGCAGCTATACTAGCGGGAGTGGGTACAATGAGCAGTTCTTC. The full variable domain, completed using reference TRBV7-6 and TRBJ2-1, is GAGVSQSPRYKVTKRGQDVALRCDPISGHVSLYWYRQALGQGPEFLTYFNYEAQQDKSGLPNDRFSAERPEGSISTLTIQRTEQRDSAMYRCASSYTSGSGYNEQFFGPGTRLTVL.

This clonotype appeared many times. This chain links TRBV5-1 with TRBJ1-1, with TRBD1 as a possible D gene (5 bases). Between the trimmed V and J ends, which lost 1 base and 1 base, there was a span of 11 bases. The CDR3 loop spans 15 amino acids. Germline CDR1 and CDR2: SGHRS and YFSETQ. DNA for the CDR3: TGCGCCAGCAGCTTGTGGGGCATCGCGAACACTGAAGCTTTCTTT. Amino acid sequence: CASSLWGIANTEAFF.

This clonotype turned up a few times. V and J are TRBV14 and TRBJ1-1; unclear D gene. This CDR3 has 16 amino acids. Between the trimmed V and J ends, which lost 3 bases and 1 base, there was a span of 15 bases. The germline gives CDR1 SGHDN, CDR2 FVKESK. CDR3 DNA sequence: TGTGCCAGCAGCCAGTGGGCTGGGGTACCGAACACTGAAGCTTTCTTT. It is translated as CASSQWAGVPNTEAFF.

This chain links TRBV7-9 with TRBJ1-2; D perhaps matches TRBD1 (5 bases). V lost 5 bases and J lost 14, with 15 bases in between. The germline V gene has CDR1 SEHNR and CDR2 FQNEAQ (reference sequence). The CDR3 runs to 11 residues. CDR3 sequence: CASSPYPGGTF. In DNA form, the CDR3 reads TGTGCCAGCAGCCCCTACCCTGGGGGTACCTTC.

This clonotype was picked up a small number of times. V and J are TRBV28 and TRBJ2-7, with D unresolved. This CDR3 region has 14 residues. Germline V gene data show CDR1 as MDHEN and CDR2 as SYDVKM. V was cut by 5 bases and J by 3 bases, with 14 bases left in between. DNA of the CDR3: TGTGCCAGCAGTCCTCAAACCAGGTACTACGAGCAGTACTTC. It codes for CASSPQTRYYEQYF.

This clonotype was observed a few times. This chain links TRBV6-1 with TRBJ2-2; D may match TRBD1 or TRBD2 (5 bases each). CDR1 and CDR2 from the germline V gene are MNHNS and SASEGT. The CDR3 consists of 16 residues. V was shortened by 6 bases and J by 3 bases, with 17 bases between the two germline ends. Here the CDR3 reads CASRDTGTMDTGELFF. The CDR3 nucleotides are TGTGCCAGCAGAGACACCGGGACCATGGACACCGGGGAGCTGTTTTTT.

The chain carries TRBV7-2 and TRBJ1-1; 7 bases fit TRBD1. Germline CDR1 reads SGHTA; CDR2 reads FQGNSA. This CDR3 is 14 amino acids long. The V gene end was trimmed by 2 bases and the J gene end by 4 bases; junction bases not matched to a gene: 4. Here the CDR3 reads CASSLLGQATEAFF. DNA of the CDR3: TGTGCCAGCAGCTTACTCGGACAGGCCACTGAAGCTTTCTTT.

In its sample, this clonotype was seen a few times. This sequence joins TRBV27 and TRBJ2-1, with D possibly matching TRBD2 (6 bases). The CDR3 covers 15 residues. Trimming removed 4 bases from V and 7 bases from J, with 17 bases in between. Germline values: CDR1 MNHEY, CDR2 SMNVEV (reference sequence). The chain's CDR3 is CASSYQGAGTNEQFF. The CDR3 DNA sequence: TGTGCCAGCAGTTACCAAGGGGCGGGAACGAATGAGCAGTTCTTC.

This clonotype was seen repeatedly, ten times or more. V is TRBV27 and J is TRBJ2-1, with 7 bases lining up with TRBD2. The CDR3 covers 12 residues. V gave up 2 bases and J gave up 9 bases; unmatched junction bases: 1. CDR1 and CDR2 from the germline V gene are MNHEY and SMNVEV (reference sequence). In nucleotides, the CDR3 is TGTGCCAGCAGTTTAGGGGGGGGTGAGCAGTTCTTC. Protein: CASSLGGGEQFF.

Many counts were recorded for this clonotype. This chain links TRBV20-1 with TRBJ2-1; 11 bases map to TRBD1. There are 14 residues in the CDR3. Germline CDR1 and CDR2: DFQATT and SNEGSKA (reference sequence). V shed 3 bases, J shed 14 bases, and the junction held 12 bases outside the gene matches. The CDR3 here is CSASWLRGQGEEFF. CDR3 DNA: TGCAGTGCTAGTTGGTTGCGGGGACAGGGGGAGGAGTTCTTC.

The gene calls are TRBV6-4 and TRBJ2-1; 9 bases match TRBD2. J lost 6 bases, V lost 3 bases, and 6 bases had no gene match. Germline CDR1 and CDR2: MRHNA and SNTAGT. The CDR3 has 15 residues. This CDR3 reads CASSDRLAGLNEQFF. The DNA for the CDR3 is TGTGCCAGCAGTGATCGGCTAGCGGGACTCAATGAGCAGTTCTTC.

This clonotype turned up a few times. The V call is TRBV2, the J call TRBJ1-2, with D perhaps TRBD1 (5 bases). Germline CDR1 reads SNHLY; CDR2 reads FYNNEI. Trimming took off 4 bases at V and 4 bases at J, with 13 bases between the two ends. This CDR3 is built from 14 residues. This CDR3 reads CASSGLQESYGYTF. The CDR3 DNA reads as TGTGCCAGCAGTGGTTTACAGGAGTCCTATGGCTACACCTTC.

The chain is built from TRBV19 and TRBJ1-2; D might be TRBD1 (5 bases). CDR3 size: 14 residues. Germline V gene sequence: CDR1 LNHDA, CDR2 SQIVND (reference sequence). V gave up 1 base and J gave up 5 bases, with 11 bases separating them. CDR3 loop: CASSIVTAGYGYTF. The CDR3 bases are TGTGCCAGTAGTATAGTGACAGCCGGATATGGCTACACCTTC.

This clonotype was counted at least ten times. V and J are TRBV6-1 and TRBJ2-1; 10 bases fit TRBD1. The CDR3 is 16 amino acids. Trimming cost V 6 bases and J 7 bases; bases outside gene matches: 12. Looked up from germline, CDR1 is MNHNS and CDR2 is SASEGT. The CDR3 region is CASSNVPGQGRNEQFF. The CDR3 DNA is TGTGCCAGCAGCAATGTACCGGGACAGGGGAGGAATGAGCAGTTCTTC.

In this sample, this clonotype turned up many times. The chain uses TRBV20-1 and TRBJ2-2; no firm D call. The CDR3 is 13 amino acids. The germline CDR1 and CDR2 sequences are DFQATT and SNEGSKA (reference sequence). Trimming took off 3 bases at V and 1 base at J, with 6 bases between the two ends. CDR3 nucleotides: TGCAGTGCTAGGTTACAGAACACCGGGGAGCTGTTTTTT. It codes for CSARLQNTGELFF.

This clonotype occurred many times. The V gene is TRBV20-1, the J gene TRBJ2-5; perhaps TRBD2 as D (5 bases). Trimming shortened V by 5 bases and J by 5 bases, and 15 bases separated the two germline ends. The CDR3 totals 13 residues. Per germline, CDR1 DFQATT and CDR2 SNEGSKA (reference sequence). The CDR3 loop is CSAGIGGGETQYF. CDR3 in DNA: TGCAGTGCTGGAATCGGAGGCGGCGAGACCCAGTACTTC.

This clonotype was counted ten times or more. V gene TRBV13 combines with J gene TRBJ2-1; D perhaps matches TRBD2 (5 bases). V was trimmed by 7 bases and J by 5 bases, leaving 9 bases between them. This CDR3 has 12 amino acids. CDR1 is PRHDT, CDR2 FYEKMQ, per germline (reference sequence). CDR3 in DNA: TGTGCCAGCACCCCCGGGGACAATGAGCAGTTCTTC. It translates to CASTPGDNEQFF.

This clonotype showed up many times. The gene calls are TRBV7-2 and TRBJ2-3; D ambiguous. The length of the CDR3 is 12 residues. Germline CDR1 SGHTA, CDR2 FQGNSA. Trimming removed 6 bases from V and 6 bases from J, with 10 bases in between. CDR3 coding DNA: TGTGCCAGCAGTTTTCAGCGCGATACGCAGTATTTT. Translation: CASSFQRDTQYF.

This clonotype was seen ten or more times. V and J are TRBV2 and TRBJ1-5, with 8 bases aligning to TRBD1. Germline assignment: CDR1 SNHLY and CDR2 FYNNEI. Trimming cost V 4 bases and J 5 bases; bases outside gene matches: 4. There are 14 residues in the CDR3. CDR3 amino acids: CASSGQGAHQPQHF. CDR3 DNA sequence: TGTGCCAGCAGTGGCCAGGGGGCCCATCAGCCCCAGCATTTT.

This clonotype was detected ten times or more. V gene TRBV11-2 combines with J gene TRBJ1-1; D remains unclear. With 5 bases removed from V and 1 base from J, the gap between germline ends came to 8 bases. The CDR3 runs to 13 residues. Germline CDR1 and CDR2: SGHAT and FQNNGV. CDR3 in amino acids: CASSVGWNTEAFF. The CDR3 coding sequence is TGTGCCAGCAGCGTAGGTTGGAACACTGAAGCTTTCTTT.

This clonotype has more than one count but fewer than ten. V gene TRBV6-1 combines with J gene TRBJ2-7; D may be TRBD2 (6 bases). Germline V gene sequence: CDR1 MNHNS, CDR2 SASEGT. Deletions cut 6 bases from V and 2 bases from J, with 14 bases between. This CDR3 has 14 residues. CDR3 coding DNA: TGTGCCAGCAGAGGACTAAATACCCCCTACGAGCAGTACTTC. Translation: CASRGLNTPYEQYF.